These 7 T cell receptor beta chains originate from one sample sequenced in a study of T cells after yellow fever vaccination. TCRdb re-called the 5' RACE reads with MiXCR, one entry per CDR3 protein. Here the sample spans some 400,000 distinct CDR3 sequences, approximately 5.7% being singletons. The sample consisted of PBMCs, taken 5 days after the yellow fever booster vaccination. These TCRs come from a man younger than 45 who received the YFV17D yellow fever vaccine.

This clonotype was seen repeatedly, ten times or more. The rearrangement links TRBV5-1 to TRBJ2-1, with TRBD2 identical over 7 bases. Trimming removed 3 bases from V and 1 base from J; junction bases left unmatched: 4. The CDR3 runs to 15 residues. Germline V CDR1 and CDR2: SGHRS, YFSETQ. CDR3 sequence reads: CASSSLAGSYNEQFF. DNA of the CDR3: TGCGCCAGCAGCTCTTTAGCGGGTTCCTACAATGAGCAGTTCTTC.

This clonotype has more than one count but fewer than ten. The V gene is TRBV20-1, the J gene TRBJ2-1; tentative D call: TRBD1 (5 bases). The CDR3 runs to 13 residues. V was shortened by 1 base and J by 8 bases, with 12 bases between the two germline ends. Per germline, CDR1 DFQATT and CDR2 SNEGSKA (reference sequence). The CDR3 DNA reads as TGCAGTGCTAGAGTCCAGGGTGGCGATGAGCAGTTCTTC. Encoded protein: CSARVQGGDEQFF.

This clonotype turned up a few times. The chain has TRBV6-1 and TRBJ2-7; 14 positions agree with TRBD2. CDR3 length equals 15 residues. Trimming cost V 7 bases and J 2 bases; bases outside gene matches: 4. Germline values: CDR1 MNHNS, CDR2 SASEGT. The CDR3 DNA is TGTGCCAGCAAAGGGACTAGCGGGAGCCCCTACGAGCAGTACTTC. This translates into CASKGTSGSPYEQYF.

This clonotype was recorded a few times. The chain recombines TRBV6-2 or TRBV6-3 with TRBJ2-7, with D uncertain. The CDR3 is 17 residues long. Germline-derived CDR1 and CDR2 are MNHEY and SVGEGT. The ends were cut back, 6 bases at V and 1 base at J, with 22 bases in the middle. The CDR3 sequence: CASRPDYQASISYEQYF. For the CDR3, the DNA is TGTGCCAGCAGACCTGATTATCAAGCGAGCATATCCTACGAGCAGTACTTC.

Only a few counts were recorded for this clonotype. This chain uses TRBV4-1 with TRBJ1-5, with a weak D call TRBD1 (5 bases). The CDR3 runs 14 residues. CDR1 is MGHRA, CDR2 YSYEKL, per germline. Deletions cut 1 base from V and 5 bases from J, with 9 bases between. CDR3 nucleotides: TGCGCCAGCAGCCAAGGGGGGGGGGATCAGCCCCAGCATTTT. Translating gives CASSQGGGDQPQHF.

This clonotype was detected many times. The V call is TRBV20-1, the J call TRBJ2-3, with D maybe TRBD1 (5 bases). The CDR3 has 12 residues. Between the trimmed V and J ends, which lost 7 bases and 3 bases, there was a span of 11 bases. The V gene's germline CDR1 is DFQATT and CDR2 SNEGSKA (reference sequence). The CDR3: CSGRRETDTQYF. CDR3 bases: TGCAGTGGGCGCAGGGAAACAGATACGCAGTATTTT.

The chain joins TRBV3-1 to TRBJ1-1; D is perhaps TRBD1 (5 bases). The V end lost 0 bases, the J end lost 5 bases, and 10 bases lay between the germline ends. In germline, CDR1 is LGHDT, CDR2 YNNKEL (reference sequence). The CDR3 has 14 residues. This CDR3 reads CASSQETEGTEAFF. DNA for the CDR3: TGTGCCAGCAGCCAAGAGACAGAAGGGACTGAAGCTTTCTTT.